Detailed here is one T cell receptor (beta chain). Its antigen has not been determined. No base quality values were provided; no much bigger clone lies one nucleotide off. The data belong to a study of early T cells in non-severe SARS-CoV-2 infection (dated by TCRdb to 2020 to 2022). Some background on the complete study: Bulk RNA from unsorted whole blood was used for TCR sequencing, so alpha and beta chains could not be paired. What the authors observed across the whole study: Matching against VDJdb was skewed toward anti-spike CD8 responses, likely underestimated virus-specific expansions, and missed private and CD4 specificities.

The study was a case-control design nested within a healthcare worker cohort in London, UK, with weekly nasopharyngeal swab PCR tests and blood sampling. Healthcare workers were enrolled in the week of the UK lockdown, from 23 to 31 March 2020, and were followed every week for up to roughly 16 weeks. Library construction relied on 5' RACE. Reads for this sample came from a NextSeq 500. In the TCR library protocol, unique molecular identifiers were attached to individual cDNA molecules to correct for PCR bias and sequencing error. Both TCR alpha and beta chains were sequenced, and tight co-correlation was observed between alpha and beta sequence abundances in each sample. The original pipeline was this. Decombinator V4 was used to annotate the V gene, J gene and CDR3 of the TCR sequences. Expanded TCRs were defined as changing significantly between any two time points under a Poisson model with p below 0.0001. TCR abundances were normalised to the total number of TCRs sequenced per sample and expressed as counts per million. TRAV1-2 paired with TRAJ12, TRAJ20 or TRAJ33 defined MAIT TCRs, while TRAV10 paired with TRAJ18 defined iNKT TCRs. VDJdb, accessed 1 November 2021, was searched for CMV, EBV and SARS-CoV-2 annotated TCRs, with TCRs annotated for multiple antigens excluded. TCRdb itself trimmed the public reads at Q25 with fastp, ran MiXCR and retained productive beta chains. All rows with the same CDR3 protein become a single entry with the most common DNA and genes. TCRdb's processing, not the authors' own work, is the source of the V and J calls. In all, the sample holds about 70,000 distinct CDR3 sequences, and roughly 12% of those were seen once. The ten biggest clones cover approximately 4.5% of the sample.

The germline V gene encodes CDR1 MGHRA and CDR2 YSYEKL. V is clipped by 3 bases and J by 4 bases, and the sequence between their germline boundaries is 18 bases long. The CDR3 measures 16 amino acids from cysteine to phenylalanine. The kept DNA is CDR3 alone, 48 bases in frame from the first base. The clonotype was recovered from an adult who was a healthcare worker with PCR-confirmed SARS-CoV-2 infection or an uninfected control (not recorded which). Sequenced sample: whole blood. The chain is made from TRBV4-1 and TRBJ1-2, and the D gene may be TRBD1, 6 bases matching. For the CDR3, the sequence is CASSQGRTVLGYGYTF. In nucleotides, the sequence is TGCGCCAGCAGCCAGGGGAGGACAGTGCTCGGCTATGGCTACACCTTC.